The 18 T cell receptor beta chains below were found in one sample sequenced in a study of cytomegalovirus exposure and HLA in healthy donors. This PCR relied on a set of 60 Vbeta primers and 13 Jbeta primers. The method was immunoSEQ multiplex PCR; TCRdb's version includes in-frame clones alone and lacks a portion of them. There are roughly 200,000 clones in the sample; about 82% occur only once, and approximately 2.2% lies in the top ten. The sample was PBMCs. The receptors here all came from a woman aged 45-59 years in good health and CMV-seronegative.

A remark on this clone: This sample also contains other DNA sequences that code for the same CDR3. The chain couples TRBV5-1 to TRBJ2-1, with D tentatively TRBD2 (6 bases). The CDR3 length is 15 residues. Germline V gives CDR1 SGHRS, CDR2 YFSETQ. V lost 0 bases to trimming and J lost 4 bases, with 11 bases between them. CDR3 amino acids: CASSLAAGSYNEQFF. The CDR3 nucleotides read TGCGCCAGCAGCTTGGCTGCGGGGTCTTACAATGAGCAGTTCTTC.

This chain links TRBV27 with TRBJ1-4, with 10 bases lining up with TRBD1. Per germline, CDR1 MNHEY and CDR2 SMNVEV (reference sequence). V lost 6 bases to trimming and J lost 6 bases; unmatched junction nucleotides: 7. The CDR3 length is 15 residues. CDR3 DNA: TGTGCCAGCAGACTTCTCGGGACAGGGGATGAAAAACTGTTTTTT. This gives the protein CASRLLGTGDEKLFF.

V is TRBV28 and J is TRBJ2-7; TRBD1 aligns across 9 bases. Losses at the gene ends were 5 bases for V and 6 bases for J; bases not matched to a gene: 8. The CDR3 has 14 residues. Looked up from germline, CDR1 is MDHEN and CDR2 is SYDVKM. CDR3 DNA: TGTGCCAGCAGTCTCGGGACAGGGAGCCGCGAGCAGTACTTC. Residues: CASSLGTGSREQYF.

The chain has TRBV5-1 and TRBJ2-7, with D possibly being TRBD1 (5 bases). Germline values: CDR1 SGHRS, CDR2 YFSETQ. This CDR3 comprises 15 residues. V lost 0 bases and J 2 bases, leaving 12 bases between the germline ends. The CDR3 region is CASSLDGQGTYEQYF. CDR3 nucleotides: TGCGCCAGCAGCTTGGATGGGCAGGGAACCTACGAGCAGTACTTC.

This chain connects TRBV19 to TRBJ2-3; 10 nucleotides align to TRBD2. The CDR3 contains 17 residues. V lost 6 bases to trimming and J lost 2 bases; unmatched junction nucleotides: 11. Per the germline V gene, CDR1 is LNHDA and CDR2 is SQIVND (reference sequence). The CDR3 DNA is TGTGCCAGTAGCCCCTGGACTAGCGGACTTCTCACAGATACGCAGTATTTT. Amino acids: CASSPWTSGLLTDTQYF.

The chain employs TRBV30 and TRBJ2-2; 8 nucleotides match TRBD1. The trim removed 2 bases at V and 3 bases at J, leaving 2 bases unmatched. The germline V gene encodes CDR1 GTSNPN and CDR2 SVGIG (reference sequence). This CDR3 is built from 14 residues. The CDR3: CAWSPGGDTGELFF. CDR3 bases: TGTGCCTGGAGTCCAGGGGGCGACACCGGGGAGCTGTTTTTT.

The V and J genes are TRBV21-1 and TRBJ2-1; the D segment call TRBD2 is taken from the table without a DNA check. TRBV21-1 is termed a pseudogene. The CDR3 is made up of 17 amino acids. In nucleotides, the CDR3 is TGTGCCAGCAGCAAAGTCACCGCGGTTAGCTCCTACAATGAGCAGTTCTTC. This codes for CASSKVTAVSSYNEQFF.

This rearrangement joins TRBV18 to TRBJ2-1; unclear D gene. The CDR3 covers 14 residues. Germline CDR1 reads KGHSH; CDR2 reads LQKENI. The V end lost 3 bases, the J end lost 10 bases, and 16 bases lay between the germline ends. DNA of the CDR3: TGTGCCAGCTCACCCCAAGAACTCTACGCGGAGCAGTTCTTC. It specifies CASSPQELYAEQFF.

About this clone: A read error may produce the germline difference seen at one junction end. The rearrangement joins TRBV27 to TRBJ1-2, with D perhaps matching TRBD1 (6 bases). The CDR3 has 13 amino acids. CDR1 is MNHEY, CDR2 SMNVEV, per germline (reference sequence). The CDR3 coding sequence is TGTGCCAGCAGTTTACAGGGGTACTATGTCTACACCTTC. This sequence encodes CASSLQGYYVYTF.

CDR3 DNA sequence: TGTGCCAGTAGTATCGACAGGGGAGATCAGCCCCAGCATTTT. This gives the protein CASSIDRGDQPQHF. The chain is built from TRBV19 and TRBJ1-5; TRBD1 matches at 8 bases. The V gene's germline CDR1 is LNHDA and CDR2 SQIVND (reference sequence). With V trimmed by 3 bases and J by 5 bases, 3 bases remained unmatched. There are 14 residues in the CDR3.

Comment on this clone: Other DNA sequences in this specimen translate into the identical CDR3. This chain uses TRBV18 with TRBJ1-5, with 8 bases identical to TRBD1. The CDR3 consists of 15 residues. In germline, CDR1 is KGHSH, CDR2 LQKENI. V shed 5 bases, J shed 6 bases, and the junction held 9 bases outside the gene matches. The CDR3 DNA reads as TGTGCCAGCTCAGCCACCGACAGGGGAGGTCAGCCCCAGCATTTT. Encoded protein: CASSATDRGGQPQHF.

The V and J genes are TRBV6-1 and TRBJ2-7; the match to TRBD1 covers 8 bases. The CDR3 is 16 residues long. Germline lookup yields CDR1 MNHNS and CDR2 SASEGT. V lost 3 bases to trimming and J lost 5 bases; unmatched junction nucleotides: 12. The CDR3 sequence is CASSDRGPSSADEQYF. The CDR3 region has the DNA TGTGCCAGCAGTGACAGGGGGCCCAGTAGCGCCGACGAGCAGTACTTC.

J is TRBJ2-3 and V is TRBV10-3; D is unresolved. The germline V gene has CDR1 ENHRY and CDR2 SYGVKD. Trimming took 4 bases from V and 0 from J, leaving 20 bases between them. This CDR3 has 18 amino acids. In DNA, the CDR3 is TGTGCCATCAGTGCACCCAACCACACGGGTCGGAGCACAGATACGCAGTATTTT. Its protein product is CAISAPNHTGRSTDTQYF.

This clone was seen just once. The chain joins TRBV7-9 to TRBJ1-1; tentative D call: TRBD1 (5 bases). CDR1 and CDR2 from the germline V gene are SEHNR and FQNEAQ (reference sequence). The CDR3 totals 15 residues. Between the trimmed V and J ends, which lost 1 base and 5 bases, there was a span of 14 bases. CDR3 sequence reads: CASSLEGMGYTEAFF. For the CDR3, the DNA is TGTGCCAGCAGCTTAGAGGGGATGGGGTATACTGAAGCTTTCTTT.

This clone has only a few counts. At one end, the junction sequence differs from germline, possibly due to a read error. The chain's CDR3 is CSSSGRQGYTQYF. In DNA, the CDR3 is TGTTCCAGCAGCGGGCGACAGGGGTATACGCAGTATTTT. This chain uses TRBV7-9 with TRBJ2-3; 8 bases are shared with TRBD1. The CDR3 consists of 13 residues. Germline loops: CDR1 SEHNR, CDR2 FQNEAQ (reference sequence). The whole variable domain, filled in from reference TRBV7-9 and TRBJ2-3, reads DTGVSQNPRHKITKRGQNVTFRCDPISEHNRLYWYRQTLGQGPEFLTYFQNEAQLEKSRLLSDRFSAERPKGSFSTLEIQRTEQGDSAMYLCSSSGRQGYTQYFGPGTRLTVL.

V usage is TRBV4-2 and J usage is TRBJ1-1; possibly TRBD1 for D (5 bases). The CDR3 runs 15 residues. Per germline, CDR1 LGHNA and CDR2 YNFKEQ. The V gene lost 2 bases and the J gene lost 4 bases, with 14 bases spanning the gap. The CDR3: CASSQTMGGFTEAFF. The CDR3 DNA reads TGTGCCAGCAGCCAAACTATGGGGGGGTTCACTGAAGCTTTCTTT.

V and J are TRBV28 and TRBJ1-2, with TRBD1 identical over 7 bases. Trimming removed 2 bases from V and 0 bases from J; junction bases left unmatched: 9. The CDR3 runs to 17 residues. CDR1 MDHEN and CDR2 SYDVKM come from the germline V gene. The CDR3 loop is CASSLEGRDRANYGYTF. In DNA form, the CDR3 reads TGTGCCAGCAGTTTAGAAGGGCGGGACAGAGCTAACTATGGCTACACCTTC.

V usage is TRBV15 and J usage is TRBJ1-4, with no clear D. Trimming stripped 0 bases from V and 0 bases from J, with 8 bases between. CDR1 is LNHNV and CDR2 is YYDKDF in the germline V gene (reference sequence). This CDR3 contains 16 residues. CDR3 sequence reads: CATSRDMAATNEKLFF. Written as DNA, the CDR3 is TGTGCCACCAGCAGAGACATGGCGGCAACTAATGAAAAACTGTTTTTT. Drawing the rest from reference TRBV15 and TRBJ1-4, the complete variable domain is DAMVIQNPRYQVTQFGKPVTLSCSQTLNHNVMYWYQQKSSQAPKLLFHYYDKDFNNEADTPDNFQSRRPNTSFCFLDIRSPGLGDTAMYLCATSRDMAATNEKLFFGSGTQLSVL.